This T cell receptor (beta chain) came from a study of T cells in women clearing cervical HPV infection. Study-wide context: Controls gave blood once infection was undetectable; cases at lesion identification.

On this clone: Its antigen is not known. With the read ending 3 residues before the CDR3 end, the germline J gene is used to fill in that end.

The germline V gene has CDR1 DFQATT and CDR2 SNEGSKA (reference sequence). Trimming shortened V by 2 bases and J by 7 bases, and 14 bases separated the two germline ends. The CDR3 spans 13 residues. The data were produced by immunoSEQ multiplex PCR, yet TCRdb's version contains in-frame clones alone and is incomplete. The sample has tens of thousands of clones; the top ten hold about 4.5%. Regarding the study as a whole: Cases and controls were distinguished at AUC approximately 0.81 by richness and V genes.

The clonotype originates from a woman between 18 and 75 years old with a cervical HPV16 infection that either progressed to CIN3+ or cleared (not recorded which). Sequencing was carried out using blood buffy coat. The chain couples TRBV20-1 to TRBJ1-2; D gene unclear. CDR3 amino acids: CSARSDAPVGYTF. Incomplete CDR3 DNA: TGCAGTGCTAGAAGCGACGCTCCGGTTGGC.